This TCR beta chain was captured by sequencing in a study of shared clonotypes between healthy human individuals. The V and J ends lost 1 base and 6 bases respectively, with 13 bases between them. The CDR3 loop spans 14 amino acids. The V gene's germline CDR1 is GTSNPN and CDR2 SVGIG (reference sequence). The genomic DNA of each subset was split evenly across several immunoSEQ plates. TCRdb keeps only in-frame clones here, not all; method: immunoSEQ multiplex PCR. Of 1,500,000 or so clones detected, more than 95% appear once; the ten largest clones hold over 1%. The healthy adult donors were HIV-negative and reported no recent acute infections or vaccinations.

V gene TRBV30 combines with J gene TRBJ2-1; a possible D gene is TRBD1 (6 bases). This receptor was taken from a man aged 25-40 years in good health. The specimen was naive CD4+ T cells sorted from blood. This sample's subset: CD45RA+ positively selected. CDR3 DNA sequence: TGTGCCTGGAGTGGGACAGTAGCATCCAATGAGCAGTTCTTC. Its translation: CAWSGTVASNEQFF.